Following are 28 T cell receptor beta chains from one sample sequenced in a study of T cell responses to AZD1222 COVID-19 vaccine. TCRdb's table, derived via immunoSEQ multiplex PCR, lists solely in-frame clones and lacks some. The sample lists about 150,000 clones, about nine tenths occurring once. The sequenced sample was peripheral blood, obtained on day 0 of AZD1222 vaccination. The source of these receptors is an adult in good health.

The chain combines TRBV14 with TRBJ1-6; D gene ambiguous. The ends were cut back, 6 bases at V and 4 bases at J, with 10 bases in the middle. The CDR3 is made up of 14 amino acids. Germline V gene sequence: CDR1 SGHDN, CDR2 FVKESK. The CDR3, as DNA: TGTGCCAGCAGGAGGACGGAGTATAATTCACCCCTCCACTTT. Encoded protein: CASRRTEYNSPLHF.

The chain couples TRBV9 to TRBJ1-2; D gene uncertain. The CDR3 is 14 residues long. CDR1 and CDR2 from the germline V gene are SGDLS and YYNGEE. Trimming took 7 bases from V and 6 from J, leaving 19 bases between them. CDR3 region: CASSWGGRENGYTF. The CDR3 region has the DNA TGTGCCAGCTCTTGGGGAGGACGAGAAAATGGCTACACCTTC.

The chain combines TRBV6-5 with TRBJ2-7, with D perhaps TRBD1 or TRBD2 (6 bases each). CDR1 MNHEY and CDR2 SVGAGI come from the germline V gene. The V and J ends lost 5 bases and 3 bases respectively, with 11 bases between them. This CDR3 contains 13 residues. The CDR3 is CASSTRGHYEQYF. The DNA of the CDR3 is TGTGCCAGCAGTACCCGGGGGCACTACGAGCAGTACTTC.

The genes are TRBV19 and TRBJ1-1, with a tentative D call TRBD1 (5 bases). Trimming removed 6 bases at V and 1 base at J, with 9 bases between. This CDR3 has 13 residues. Germline lookup yields CDR1 LNHDA and CDR2 SQIVND (reference sequence). As DNA, the CDR3 is TGTGCCAGTAGAGCACAGGCGAACACTGAAGCTTTCTTT. Its protein product is CASRAQANTEAFF.

The table lists this clone with a few counts. The genes are TRBV19 and TRBJ2-2; 10 nucleotides line up with TRBD2. CDR1 is LNHDA and CDR2 is SQIVND in the germline V gene (reference sequence). This CDR3 region has 16 residues. V lost 1 base to trimming and J lost 4 bases; unmatched junction nucleotides: 3. CDR3: CASSIASGGATGELFF. In nucleotides, the CDR3 is TGTGCCAGTAGTATAGCCAGCGGGGGGGCCACCGGGGAGCTGTTTTTT. Combining the CDR3 with reference TRBV19 and TRBJ2-2 gives the whole variable domain DGGITQSPKYLFRKEGQNVTLSCEQNLNHDAMYWYRQDPGQGLRLIYYSQIVNDFQKGDIAEGYSVSREKKESFPLTVTSAQKNPTAFYLCASSIASGGATGELFFGEGSRLTVL.

This clone was found a few times. The CDR3 region is CASSPTTDTEAFF. The CDR3 DNA is TGCGCCAGCAGCCCAACGACAGACACTGAAGCTTTCTTT. The chain is built from TRBV5-1 and TRBJ1-1, with a weak D call TRBD1 (5 bases). V was cut by 4 bases and J by 3 bases, with 10 bases left in between. Germline CDR1 is SGHRS and CDR2 is YFSETQ. The CDR3 has 13 amino acids.

J is TRBJ1-2 and V is TRBV25-1; 8 bases line up with TRBD1. Germline V gives CDR1 MGHDK, CDR2 SYGVNS. The CDR3 consists of 13 residues. V lost 2 bases and J lost 5; bases outside the gene matches: 1. Here the CDR3 reads CASSEQGAYGYTF. The CDR3 DNA is TGTGCCAGCAGTGAACAGGGGGCGTATGGCTACACCTTC.

The table lists this clone with a few counts. V is TRBV5-1 and J is TRBJ2-1, with a tentative D call TRBD1 (5 bases). The CDR3 length is 16 residues. Germline V gene sequence: CDR1 SGHRS, CDR2 YFSETQ. Trimming left V 4 bases short and J 2 bases short, with 16 bases between. The CDR3 region has the DNA TGCGCCAGCAGCCCCCCCTCAGGGCAGGCCTACAATGAGCAGTTCTTC. Its translation is CASSPPSGQAYNEQFF.

The CDR3 loop reads CASSVDTQGGINTEAFF. The CDR3 nucleotides are TGTGCCAGCAGCGTAGATACCCAGGGGGGAATTAACACTGAAGCTTTCTTT. The chain couples TRBV9 to TRBJ1-1; 7 bases agree with TRBD1. The V segment lost 0 bases and the J segment 2 bases; nucleotides outside the gene matches: 10. Germline CDR1 and CDR2: SGDLS and YYNGEE. This CDR3 has 17 amino acids.

Regarding this clone: The sample contains more than one DNA sequence encoding this CDR3. The chain recombines TRBV29-1 with TRBJ1-1, with TRBD1 matching over 9 bases. The CDR3 extends over 12 amino acids. The germline V gene has CDR1 SQVTM and CDR2 ANQGSEA. V trimming: 7 bases; J trimming: 5 bases; junction bases outside the gene matches: 5. CDR3 region: CSAGQGGTEAFF. As DNA, the CDR3 is TGCAGCGCGGGACAGGGAGGGACTGAAGCTTTCTTT. Full variable domain (rest looked up from reference TRBV29-1 and TRBJ1-1): SAVISQKPSRDICQRGTSLTIQCQVDSQVTMMFWYRQQPGQSLTLIATANQGSEATYESGFVIDKFPISRPNLTFSTLTVSNMSPEDSSIYLCSAGQGGTEAFFGQGTRLTVV.

The V and J genes are TRBV27 and TRBJ2-7; D possibly matches TRBD1 or TRBD2 (5 bases each). Trimming took 7 bases from V and 0 from J, leaving 10 bases between them. CDR1 and CDR2 from the germline V gene are MNHEY and SMNVEV (reference sequence). The CDR3 has 13 residues. The CDR3 DNA reads as TGTGCCAGCAAACGGGACGCCTCCTACGAGCAGTACTTC. Amino acids: CASKRDASYEQYF.

J is TRBJ1-1 and V is TRBV21-1. TRBV21-1 is a pseudogene segment. The CDR3 is 13 residues long. The CDR3 DNA is TGTGCCAGCAGCAGAAGGTGTGGCACTGAAGCTTTCTTT. Protein product: CASSRRCGTEAFF.

The chain recombines TRBV7-9 with TRBJ1-1; D is undetermined. CDR1 SEHNR and CDR2 FQNEAQ come from the germline V gene (reference sequence). The germline V and J ends were trimmed by 2 bases and 3 bases, with 7 bases remaining between them. The CDR3 has 13 residues. The CDR3 DNA reads TGTGCCAGCAGCTTATTGACGGACACTGAAGCTTTCTTT. As protein: CASSLLTDTEAFF.

V gene TRBV4-2 combines with J gene TRBJ1-4; no definite D call. Trimming cost V 2 bases and J 6 bases, with 19 bases left between them. The CDR3 totals 17 residues. Germline CDR1 reads LGHNA; CDR2 reads YNFKEQ. The CDR3 protein is CASSQKGGSFRYEKLFF. The CDR3 coding sequence is TGTGCCAGCAGCCAAAAGGGCGGGTCCTTCCGCTATGAAAAACTGTTTTTT.

J is TRBJ2-7 and V is TRBV2; 8 bases match TRBD2. The ends lost 3 bases at V and 9 bases at J; junction bases unmatched: 10. Germline V gene data show CDR1 as SNHLY and CDR2 as FYNNEI. This CDR3 has 14 amino acids. The CDR3 loop reads CASSDRGGLLGQYF. The CDR3 nucleotides read TGTGCCAGCAGTGATCGGGGGGGCCTCTTAGGGCAGTACTTC.

V gene TRBV6-6 combines with J gene TRBJ1-1, with TRBD1 matching 10 bases. The CDR3 is 14 amino acids. Per germline, CDR1 MNHNY and CDR2 SVGAGI (reference sequence). V gave up 6 bases and J gave up 8 bases; unmatched junction bases: 9. This CDR3 is CASRTGTGVREAFF. CDR3 nucleotides: TGTGCCAGCAGAACCGGGACAGGGGTAAGGGAAGCTTTCTTT.

This clone was recorded only once. V usage is TRBV4-1 and J usage is TRBJ1-5; D may be TRBD1 (6 bases). Trimming removed 1 base at V and 4 bases at J, with 14 bases between. This CDR3 comprises 16 residues. Per the germline V gene, CDR1 is MGHRA and CDR2 is YSYEKL. CDR3 residues: CASSQVVQGGNQPQHF. The CDR3 nucleotides are TGCGCCAGCAGCCAAGTCGTACAGGGTGGGAATCAGCCCCAGCATTTT.

This chain joins TRBV5-8 and TRBJ2-5; D may be TRBD1 or TRBD2 (5 bases each). The CDR3 spans 14 residues. CDR1 is SGHTS, CDR2 YDEGEE, per germline. The V end was cut by 1 base, the J end by 4 bases, with 11 bases between. CDR3 residues: CASSLLGTTETQYF. The CDR3 coding sequence is TGTGCCAGCAGCTTGCTCGGGACCACAGAGACCCAGTACTTC.

This clone was observed a single time. The chain couples TRBV6-2 or TRBV6-3 to TRBJ2-7; D is perhaps TRBD2 (5 bases). Per germline, CDR1 MNHEY and CDR2 SVGEGT. The CDR3 consists of 11 residues. With 5 bases removed from V and 5 bases from J, the gap between germline ends came to 7 bases. CDR3 coding DNA: TGTGCCAGCAGTCAGCGGCACGAGCAGTACTTC. Amino acids: CASSQRHEQYF.

This clone has only a few counts. The chain joins TRBV3-1 (or the pseudogene TRBV3-2) to TRBJ2-2; D is uncertain. This CDR3 is built from 11 residues. Trimming removed 6 bases from V and 9 bases from J, with 8 bases in between. Germline loops: CDR1 LGHDT, CDR2 YNNKEL (reference sequence). Here the CDR3 DNA reads TGTGCCAGCAGACTCGAACGGGAGCTGTTTTTT. It is translated as CASRLERELFF.

The V gene is TRBV7-2, the J gene TRBJ2-2; 9 bases line up with TRBD1. Trimming took 5 bases from V and 4 from J; bases not matched to a gene: 8. Germline V gene sequence: CDR1 SGHTA, CDR2 FQGNSA. This CDR3 comprises 16 residues. CDR3: CASSARTGVVTGELFF. DNA of the CDR3: TGTGCCAGCAGCGCCCGGACAGGGGTTGTCACCGGGGAGCTGTTTTTT.

This chain joins TRBV9 and TRBJ2-3; possible D gene TRBD1, 7 bases. Per germline, CDR1 SGDLS and CDR2 YYNGEE. This CDR3 has 15 residues. Trimming cost V 1 base and J 5 bases, with 14 bases left between them. CDR3 nucleotides: TGTGCCAGCAGCGTATTTCAGGGGGGCGTAGATACGCAGTATTTT. Its translation: CASSVFQGGVDTQYF.

The J gene is TRBJ2-7, the V gene TRBV7-6; tentative D call: TRBD2 (5 bases). The ends were cut back, 5 bases at V and 6 bases at J, with 11 bases in the middle. The CDR3 consists of 12 residues. Germline CDR1 and CDR2: SGHVS and FNYEAQ. The DNA of the CDR3 is TGTGCCAGCAGCCCAATAGCGACCGAGCAGTACTTC. Its translation: CASSPIATEQYF.

V and J are TRBV20-1 and TRBJ1-5, with D tentatively TRBD1 (6 bases). The CDR3 has 15 amino acids. V lost 3 bases and J 1 base, leaving 13 bases between the germline ends. From germline, CDR1 is DFQATT and CDR2 SNEGSKA (reference sequence). DNA for the CDR3: TGCAGTGCTAGTACCGGGGGGGCCAGCAATCAGCCCCAGCATTTT. It is translated as CSASTGGASNQPQHF.

This clone was observed a few times. V gene TRBV6-5 combines with J gene TRBJ1-3, with a tentative D call TRBD1 (6 bases). Germline V gene sequence: CDR1 MNHEY, CDR2 SVGAGI. Trimming left V 6 bases short and J 0 bases short, with 12 bases between. The CDR3 runs to 15 residues. The CDR3 sequence is CASSNRDISGNTIYF. CDR3 sequence (DNA): TGTGCCAGCAGCAACCGGGACATCTCTGGAAACACCATATATTTT.

Concerning this clone: The identical CDR3 is also encoded by other nucleotide sequences in the sample. The chain employs TRBV12-3 or TRBV12-4 and TRBJ1-2, with no clear D. This CDR3 region has 11 residues. Trimming removed 5 bases from V and 8 bases from J, with 9 bases in between. The DNA of the CDR3 is TGTGCCAGCAGTGCGGGATACGGCTACACCTTC. The encoded protein is CASSAGYGYTF.

The chain links TRBV7-2 to TRBJ1-2, with no clear D. The V and J ends lost 1 base and 1 base respectively, with 16 bases between them. CDR3 length: 17 residues. The germline CDR1 and CDR2 sequences are SGHTA and FQGNSA. This CDR3 is CASSLGTRVASNYGYTF. The CDR3 DNA reads TGTGCCAGCAGCTTAGGGACCCGGGTGGCCAGTAACTATGGCTACACCTTC. The variable domain in full, completed from reference TRBV7-2 and TRBJ1-2, reads GAGVSQSPSNKVTEKGKDVELRCDPISGHTALYWYRQSLGQGLEFLIYFQGNSAPDKSGLPSDRFSAERTGGSVSTLTIQRTQQEDSAVYLCASSLGTRVASNYGYTFGSGTRLTVV.

The J gene is TRBJ2-1, the V gene TRBV10-3; a possible D gene is TRBD1 (6 bases). Trimming cost V 3 bases and J 3 bases, with 12 bases left between them. This CDR3 has 15 amino acids. The germline V gene encodes CDR1 ENHRY and CDR2 SYGVKD. The CDR3 DNA is TGTGCCATCAGTGATGCCGGGACAAGCTACAATGAGCAGTTCTTC. Translated, it gives CAISDAGTSYNEQFF.